This T cell receptor (beta chain) was captured by sequencing in a study of blood T cell repertoires in COVID-19. Study context: Samples representing acute and convalescent COVID-19 were sourced from the United States, Italy and Spain. The cDNA or gDNA used as material had been derived from T cells, B-cell-depleted T cells, or PBMCs.

Source study methods: The authors estimated nucleated cell counts from reference gene primer amplification. Libraries were prepared by immunoSEQ multiplex PCR; TCRdb keeps only in-frame clonotypes and omits some of them. V, J and clone size derive from that table, while D and trimming were established from the DNA sequence. The table lists 95,000 to 150,000 clones, 83% of them singletons. The receptor was derived from an elderly man with active or convalescent COVID-19. The specimen sequenced was peripheral blood.

The CDR3: CASSPQGNQPQHF. The CDR3 DNA follows: TGTGCCAGTAGTCCGCAGGGAAATCAGCCCCAGCATTTT. The rearrangement uses TRBV19 and TRBJ1-5; a weak D match, TRBD1 (5 bases). Germline CDR1 reads LNHDA; CDR2 reads SQIVND (reference sequence). The CDR3 consists of 13 residues. Between the trimmed V and J ends, which lost 5 bases and 4 bases, there was a span of 9 bases. The variable domain in full, completed from reference TRBV19 and TRBJ1-5, reads DGGITQSPKYLFRKEGQNVTLSCEQNLNHDAMYWYRQDPGQGLRLIYYSQIVNDFQKGDIAEGYSVSREKKESFPLTVTSAQKNPTAFYLCASSPQGNQPQHFGDGTRLSIL.